The 17 T cell receptor beta chains below come from one sample, sequenced in a study of control samples from healthy donors and cancer patients. The assay was immunoSEQ multiplex PCR, and TCRdb's table has in-frame clones only and misses some. The repertoire holds tens of thousands of clones, with more than 80% as singletons. The sample taken for sequencing was PBMCs. Every receptor here comes from a woman aged 50 to 60 with lung cancer.

With respect to this clone: The junction does not match germline at one end; this may be a read error. This chain connects TRBV5-1 to TRBJ1-5, with D tentatively TRBD1 (5 bases). The CDR3 runs 16 residues. The germline V gene has CDR1 SGHRS and CDR2 YFSETQ. The CDR3 DNA sequence: TGCGCCAGCAAATTAACACCGGGACTTACGAATCAGCCCCAGCGTTTT. Amino acids: CASKLTPGLTNQPQRF.

V usage is TRBV9 and J usage is TRBJ2-5; TRBD1 agrees at 10 bases. This CDR3 region has 15 residues. With 3 bases clipped from V and 5 bases from J, the junction kept 7 bases outside the gene matches. Germline loops: CDR1 SGDLS, CDR2 YYNGEE. CDR3 DNA: TGTGCCAGCAGCGGGCGGACAGGGGGGTGGGAGACCCAGTACTTC. It is translated as CASSGRTGGWETQYF.

This clone was seen more than once but under ten times. The genes are TRBV5-1 and TRBJ1-1; the D is unclear. V lost 0 bases and J 0 bases, leaving 6 bases between the germline ends. This CDR3 has 14 residues. CDR1 SGHRS and CDR2 YFSETQ come from the germline V gene. CDR3 sequence (DNA): TGCGCCAGCAGCTTGGGACCGATGAACACTGAAGCTTTCTTT. This sequence encodes CASSLGPMNTEAFF.

The chain links TRBV18 to TRBJ2-5; a possible D gene is TRBD1 (6 bases). There are 14 residues in the CDR3. The V end lost 6 bases, the J end lost 5 bases, and 16 bases lay between the germline ends. Germline CDR1 and CDR2: KGHSH and LQKENI. CDR3 nucleotides: TGTGCCAGCTCGGATCCAGGGGTCCCCGAGACCCAGTACTTC. As protein: CASSDPGVPETQYF.

V gene TRBV3-1 (or the pseudogene TRBV3-2) combines with J gene TRBJ2-3; unclear D gene. Germline CDR1 and CDR2: LGHDT and YNNKEL (reference sequence). V gave up 4 bases and J gave up 7 bases, with 9 bases separating them. This CDR3 is 12 amino acids long. CDR3 residues: CASSLLENTQYF. CDR3 DNA sequence: TGTGCCAGCAGCCTTTTAGAGAATACGCAGTATTTT.

The V and J genes are TRBV30 and TRBJ1-2, with 8 bases lining up with TRBD1. Per the germline V gene, CDR1 is GTSNPN and CDR2 is SVGIG (reference sequence). Trimming removed 4 bases from V and 6 bases from J; junction bases left unmatched: 7. The CDR3 spans 13 residues. The CDR3 DNA sequence: TGTGCCTGGACCAGGGGGCATGGTGATGGCTACACCTTC. Its translation: CAWTRGHGDGYTF.

The chain uses TRBV19 and TRBJ2-1; possible D gene TRBD2, 7 bases. Germline-derived CDR1 and CDR2 are LNHDA and SQIVND (reference sequence). The germline V and J ends were trimmed by 4 bases and 8 bases, with 18 bases remaining between them. CDR3 length: 15 amino acids. This CDR3 is CASSRGGAPGDEQFF. In DNA, the CDR3 is TGTGCCAGTAGTAGGGGGGGGGCGCCCGGGGATGAGCAGTTCTTC. Filled out from reference TRBV19 and TRBJ2-1, the complete variable domain reads DGGITQSPKYLFRKEGQNVTLSCEQNLNHDAMYWYRQDPGQGLRLIYYSQIVNDFQKGDIAEGYSVSREKKESFPLTVTSAQKNPTAFYLCASSRGGAPGDEQFFGPGTRLTVL.

The chain couples TRBV5-1 to TRBJ2-3; TRBD2 matches at 7 bases. V gave up 1 base and J gave up 1 base; unmatched junction bases: 3. There are 15 residues in the CDR3. The germline V gene has CDR1 SGHRS and CDR2 YFSETQ. CDR3 region: CASSLSGVGTDTQYF. CDR3 nucleotides: TGCGCCAGCAGCTTGAGCGGGGTGGGCACAGATACGCAGTATTTT. Together with reference TRBV5-1 and TRBJ2-3, the CDR3 gives the full variable domain: KAGVTQTPRYLIKTRGQQVTLSCSPISGHRSVSWYQQTPGQGLQFLFEYFSETQRNKGNFPGRFSGRQFSNSRSEMNVSTLELGDSALYLCASSLSGVGTDTQYFGPGTRLTVL.

This sequence joins TRBV10-3 and TRBJ2-7; D is unclear. This CDR3 region has 11 residues. CDR1 is ENHRY, CDR2 SYGVKD, per germline. Trimming left V 6 bases short and J 2 bases short, with 5 bases between. The CDR3: CAISDPYEQYF. The CDR3 DNA reads as TGTGCCATCAGCGACCCCTACGAGCAGTACTTC.

The chain recombines TRBV19 with TRBJ1-1; D might be TRBD1 (5 bases). V gave up 2 bases and J gave up 5 bases, with 15 bases separating them. Germline V lookup: CDR1 LNHDA, CDR2 SQIVND (reference sequence). This CDR3 is 15 amino acids long. CDR3 DNA sequence: TGTGCCAGTAGTATAAGGATCGGGGGAAGAACTGAAGCTTTCTTT. Amino acid sequence: CASSIRIGGRTEAFF.

V is TRBV12-3 or TRBV12-4 and J is TRBJ2-3; D not certain. The CDR3 extends over 13 amino acids. V shed 5 bases and J shed 2 bases, with 8 bases lying between them. The CDR3 DNA sequence: TGTGCCAGCAGTCCCATGCTCACAGATACGCAGTATTTT. As protein: CASSPMLTDTQYF.

The CDR3 spells CASSMNRGKGQPQHF. CDR3 in DNA: TGTGCCAGTAGTATGAACAGGGGGAAAGGGCAGCCCCAGCATTTT. The chain couples TRBV19 to TRBJ1-5; 8 positions agree with TRBD1. CDR3 length equals 15 residues. V shed 3 bases, J shed 7 bases, and the junction held 8 bases outside the gene matches. The germline V gene has CDR1 LNHDA and CDR2 SQIVND (reference sequence).

The V call is TRBV2, the J call TRBJ2-5, with 11 bases aligning to TRBD2. V trimming: 6 bases; J trimming: 4 bases; junction bases outside the gene matches: 13. Per the germline V gene, CDR1 is SNHLY and CDR2 is FYNNEI. The CDR3 extends over 17 amino acids. The CDR3 loop reads CASSFSGGAGYLETQYF. CDR3 bases: TGTGCCAGCAGCTTTAGCGGGGGGGCCGGATATCTAGAGACCCAGTACTTC.

The genes are TRBV28 and TRBJ1-2; no clear D. V lost 3 bases and J lost 7, with 12 bases in between. CDR1 and CDR2 (germline): MDHEN, SYDVKM. This CDR3 contains 13 residues. The CDR3 region has the DNA TGTGCCAGCAGTTTTGTCGGATCGGGTGGCTACACCTTC. The encoded protein is CASSFVGSGGYTF.

The chain has TRBV29-1 and TRBJ2-7, with D possibly being TRBD2 (5 bases). Trimming pared 0 bases from V and 5 bases from J, leaving 11 bases between. This CDR3 has 13 residues. Germline lookup yields CDR1 SQVTM and CDR2 ANQGSEA. The CDR3 sequence is CSVEDRAVHEQYF. DNA of the CDR3: TGCAGCGTTGAAGATCGAGCGGTCCACGAGCAGTACTTC.

The CDR3 nucleotides are TGTGCCAGCAGTGGAGCCCTATTCCGGGCCGGCTACACCTTC. This sequence encodes CASSGALFRAGYTF. V and J are TRBV25-1 and TRBJ1-2, with D hard to call. CDR3 length: 14 residues. Germline loops: CDR1 MGHDK, CDR2 SYGVNS. V was pared by 4 bases and J by 8 bases, with 17 bases between.

V is TRBV5-1 and J is TRBJ1-2; unclear D gene. V was clipped by 0 bases and J by 3 bases, with 12 bases between them. Germline-derived CDR1 and CDR2 are SGHRS and YFSETQ. This CDR3 has 15 amino acids. The CDR3 coding sequence is TGCGCCAGCAGCTTGGAGGGTCTATTTGACTATGGCTACACCTTC. Amino acid sequence: CASSLEGLFDYGYTF.